Listed below are T cell receptor beta chains from one sample, sequenced in a study of CD8 T cells in Susac syndrome. TCRdb analysed the immunoSEQ multiplex PCR reads with MiXCR anew, one entry per CDR3 protein. The sample carries about 190,000 distinct CDR3 sequences, approximately 95% recorded once. The sample taken for sequencing was CD4+ T cells from PBMCs. The receptor set was obtained from a human donor with Susac syndrome. The CDR3 runs from the conserved cysteine through the conserved F or W. D genes are given only for firm matches.

J gene: TRBJ2-1; D gene: TRBD2; V gene: TRBV9; CDR3 protein: CASSFREGGREQFF
J gene: TRBJ2-3; D gene: TRBD1; V gene: TRBV4-3; CDR3 protein: CASSQEGRQGFSDTQYF
J gene: TRBJ1-4; D gene: NA; V gene: TRBV18; CDR3 protein: CASSPTKEKLFF
J gene: TRBJ2-1; D gene: NA; V gene: TRBV18; CDR3 protein: CASSYDGNEQFF
J gene: TRBJ2-5; D gene: TRBD1; V gene: TRBV20-1; CDR3 protein: CSACRTGGIGETQYF
J gene: TRBJ2-1; D gene: NA; V gene: TRBV12-3/TRBV12-4; CDR3 protein: CASSQGEGEQFF
J gene: TRBJ2-3; D gene: TRBD2; V gene: TRBV7-2; CDR3 protein: CASSQGLAGGQDTQYF
J gene: TRBJ1-2; D gene: NA; V gene: TRBV28; CDR3 protein: CASSSSRAGYTF
J gene: TRBJ2-7; D gene: NA; V gene: TRBV5-1; CDR3 protein: CASSLGLGTYEQYF
J gene: TRBJ2-3; D gene: NA; V gene: TRBV2; CDR3 protein: CASSSRYGTDTQYF
J gene: TRBJ1-1; D gene: NA; V gene: TRBV6-5; CDR3 protein: CASSYAGGVNTEAFF
J gene: TRBJ2-7; D gene: TRBD1; V gene: TRBV12-3/TRBV12-4; CDR3 protein: CASSPAGTGRREQYF
J gene: TRBJ2-7; D gene: TRBD2; V gene: TRBV7-2; CDR3 protein: CASSFSGTSGAGEQYF
J gene: TRBJ1-5; D gene: NA; V gene: TRBV30; CDR3 protein: CAWSAPGEQPQHF
J gene: TRBJ2-6; D gene: NA; V gene: TRBV29-1; CDR3 protein: CSAAGTGANVLTF
J gene: TRBJ2-2; D gene: TRBD1; V gene: TRBV12-5; CDR3 protein: CASRWTGDTGELFF
J gene: TRBJ1-2; D gene: NA; V gene: TRBV29-1; CDR3 protein: CSALQADYGYTF
J gene: TRBJ2-3; D gene: TRBD2; V gene: TRBV12-3/TRBV12-4; CDR3 protein: CASSRGGYTDTQYF
J gene: TRBJ2-5; D gene: TRBD2; V gene: TRBV11-2; CDR3 protein: CASSLSSGGIQETQYF
J gene: TRBJ2-2; D gene: NA; V gene: TRBV24-1; CDR3 protein: CATQDPGGRRELFF
J gene: TRBJ2-5; D gene: TRBD1; V gene: TRBV3-1; CDR3 protein: CASSQAYRTGSQYF
J gene: TRBJ1-5; D gene: NA; V gene: TRBV23-1; CDR3 protein: CASSLRGSRNRDFLQPQHF
J gene: TRBJ2-1; D gene: TRBD1; V gene: TRBV4-1; CDR3 protein: CASSDRTGGSYNEQFF
J gene: TRBJ2-7; D gene: TRBD2; V gene: TRBV9; CDR3 protein: CASSVIAGDHEQYF
J gene: TRBJ2-3; D gene: TRBD1; V gene: TRBV7-9; CDR3 protein: CASSSDRGRTDTQYF
J gene: TRBJ2-1; D gene: NA; V gene: TRBV6-1; CDR3 protein: CASTTYNEQFF
J gene: TRBJ2-6; D gene: NA; V gene: TRBV7-3; CDR3 protein: CASSPGSYSGANVLTF
J gene: TRBJ2-3; D gene: NA; V gene: TRBV5-6; CDR3 protein: CASGISTDTQYF
J gene: TRBJ2-7; D gene: NA; V gene: TRBV7-2; CDR3 protein: CASSKAYEQYF
J gene: TRBJ2-5; D gene: TRBD1; V gene: TRBV30; CDR3 protein: CAWSTGTAIETQYF
J gene: TRBJ2-5; D gene: TRBD1; V gene: TRBV7-9; CDR3 protein: CASSARTGVLQTQYF
J gene: TRBJ1-1; D gene: NA; V gene: TRBV5-4; CDR3 protein: CASSLMGGPRNTEAFF
J gene: TRBJ1-1; D gene: NA; V gene: TRBV20-1; CDR3 protein: CSARARGSTEAFF
J gene: TRBJ1-2; D gene: NA; V gene: TRBV27; CDR3 protein: CASSLFGASGGYGYTF
J gene: TRBJ2-5; D gene: NA; V gene: TRBV20-1; CDR3 protein: CSASGPNQETQYF
J gene: TRBJ1-6; D gene: NA; V gene: TRBV27; CDR3 protein: CASSPLPEVGGNSPLHF
J gene: TRBJ1-1; D gene: NA; V gene: TRBV6-5; CDR3 protein: CASSVPGKAFF
J gene: TRBJ1-1; D gene: TRBD1; V gene: TRBV12-3/TRBV12-4; CDR3 protein: CASSFGPRGQKYTEAFF
J gene: TRBJ1-6; D gene: NA; V gene: TRBV9; CDR3 protein: CASSVAGQNNSPLHF
J gene: TRBJ2-7; D gene: NA; V gene: TRBV4-3; CDR3 protein: CASSQDWSGAKQYF
J gene: TRBJ2-5; D gene: NA; V gene: TRBV3-1; CDR3 protein: CASSQDAGTAWYF
J gene: TRBJ2-1; D gene: NA; V gene: TRBV10-3; CDR3 protein: CAISDRGGDSYNEQFF
J gene: TRBJ2-7; D gene: TRBD2; V gene: TRBV15; CDR3 protein: CATSGEGRGFDEQYF
J gene: TRBJ1-2; D gene: NA; V gene: TRBV6-5; CDR3 protein: CASSYSRQTGYTF
J gene: TRBJ1-2; D gene: NA; V gene: TRBV6-6; CDR3 protein: CASTLPRDGYTF
J gene: TRBJ2-3; D gene: TRBD2; V gene: TRBV20-1; CDR3 protein: CSARAGLAGFTDTQYF
J gene: TRBJ1-1; D gene: NA; V gene: TRBV6-1; CDR3 protein: CASSVNRYTEAFF
J gene: TRBJ2-1; D gene: NA; V gene: TRBV12-3/TRBV12-4; CDR3 protein: CASSLLGLRFF
J gene: TRBJ2-5; D gene: TRBD2; V gene: TRBV20-1; CDR3 protein: CSATHGGRGTRTQYF
J gene: TRBJ1-6; D gene: NA; V gene: TRBV12-5; CDR3 protein: CASGLDPGRHNSPLHF
J gene: TRBJ2-3; D gene: TRBD1; V gene: TRBV2; CDR3 protein: CATQHGQGIASTDTQYF
J gene: TRBJ1-1; D gene: NA; V gene: TRBV20-1; CDR3 protein: CSAPGQFTEAFF
J gene: TRBJ1-4; D gene: NA; V gene: TRBV20-1; CDR3 protein: CSAQRAALSNEKLFF
J gene: TRBJ2-3; D gene: TRBD1; V gene: TRBV9; CDR3 protein: CASSLPGTGYDTQYF
J gene: TRBJ2-7; D gene: NA; V gene: TRBV28; CDR3 protein: CASSLPGEQYF
J gene: TRBJ1-6; D gene: NA; V gene: TRBV30; CDR3 protein: CACRTDFGDSPLHF
J gene: TRBJ2-7; D gene: TRBD2; V gene: TRBV20-1; CDR3 protein: CSALMGGYEQYF
J gene: TRBJ1-1; D gene: TRBD1; V gene: TRBV20-1; CDR3 protein: CSARDPGTGGAVTEAFF
J gene: TRBJ2-2; D gene: NA; V gene: TRBV20-1; CDR3 protein: CSARIIGVSTGELFF